The text below deals with one T cell receptor (beta chain). Its antigen is still unknown. Data came from immunoSEQ multiplex PCR; TCRdb stores just in-frame clones and leaves some out. The repertoire holds roughly 1,500,000 clones, with less than 99% as singletons. The sample belongs to a study of shared clonotypes between healthy human individuals. Overall study: Donors had three CD4 naive, three CD4 memory, two CD8 naive and one CD8 memory plate apiece.

There are 15 residues in the CDR3. CDR1 SGHVS and CDR2 FQNEAQ come from the germline V gene. V shed 1 base and J 6 bases; nucleotides not matched to a gene: 5. Study-level findings and limits: Sequencing depth was expected to affect clonotype sharing among donors.

Adult Caucasians living in Nashville, Tennessee made up all of the donors. The sequence derives from a man aged 30 to 45 in good health. The chain couples TRBV7-8 to TRBJ2-2; 7 nucleotides match TRBD2. Specimen: naive CD4+ T cells sorted from blood. Subset denoted: CD45RA+ positively selected. The CDR3 protein is CASSLVGLAAGELFF. In nucleotides, the CDR3 is TGTGCCAGCAGCTTAGTTGGTCTAGCGGCCGGGGAGCTGTTTTTT.